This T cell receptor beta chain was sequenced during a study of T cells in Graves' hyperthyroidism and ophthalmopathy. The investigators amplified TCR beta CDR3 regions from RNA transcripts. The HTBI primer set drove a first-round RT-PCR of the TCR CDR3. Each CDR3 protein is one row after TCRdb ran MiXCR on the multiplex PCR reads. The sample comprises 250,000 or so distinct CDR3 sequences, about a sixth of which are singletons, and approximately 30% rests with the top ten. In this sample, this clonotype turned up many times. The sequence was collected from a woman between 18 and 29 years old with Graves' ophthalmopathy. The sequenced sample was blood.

CDR3 in DNA: TGTGCCAGCAGCCCCTCGAGCGGGGCCTACAATGAGCAGTTCTTC. Its translation: CASSPSSGAYNEQFF. The V gene is TRBV7-3, the J gene TRBJ2-1; 7 positions match TRBD2. The CDR3 runs to 15 residues. Germline V gene data show CDR1 as SGHTA and CDR2 as FQGTGA. V shed 5 bases and J 2 bases; nucleotides not matched to a gene: 6.